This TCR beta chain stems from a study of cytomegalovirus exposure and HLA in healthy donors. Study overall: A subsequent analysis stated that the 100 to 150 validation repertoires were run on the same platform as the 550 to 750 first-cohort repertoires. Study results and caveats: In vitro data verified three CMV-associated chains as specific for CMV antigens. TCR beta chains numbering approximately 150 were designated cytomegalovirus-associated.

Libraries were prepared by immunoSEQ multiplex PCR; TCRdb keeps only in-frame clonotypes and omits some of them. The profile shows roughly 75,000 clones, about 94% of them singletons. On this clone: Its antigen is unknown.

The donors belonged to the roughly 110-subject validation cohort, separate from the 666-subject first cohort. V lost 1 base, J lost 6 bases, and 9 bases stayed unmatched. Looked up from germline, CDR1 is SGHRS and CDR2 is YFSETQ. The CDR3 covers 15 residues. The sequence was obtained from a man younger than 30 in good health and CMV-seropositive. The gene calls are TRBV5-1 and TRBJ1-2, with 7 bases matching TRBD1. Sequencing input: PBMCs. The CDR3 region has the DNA TGCGCCAGCAGCTTGCGACAGGGAAGGAGCGATGGCTACACCTTC. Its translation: CASSLRQGRSDGYTF.